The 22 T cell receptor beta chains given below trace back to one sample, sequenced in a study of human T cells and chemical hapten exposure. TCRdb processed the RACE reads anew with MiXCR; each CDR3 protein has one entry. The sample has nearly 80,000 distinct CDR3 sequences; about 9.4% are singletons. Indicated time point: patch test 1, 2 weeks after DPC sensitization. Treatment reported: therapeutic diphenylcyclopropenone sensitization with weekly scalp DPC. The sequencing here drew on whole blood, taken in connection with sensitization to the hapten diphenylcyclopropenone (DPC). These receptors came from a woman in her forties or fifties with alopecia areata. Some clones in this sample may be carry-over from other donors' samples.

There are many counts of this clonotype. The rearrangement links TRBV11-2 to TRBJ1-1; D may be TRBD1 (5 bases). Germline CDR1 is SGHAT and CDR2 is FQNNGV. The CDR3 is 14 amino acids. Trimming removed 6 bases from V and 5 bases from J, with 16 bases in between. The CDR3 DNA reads TGTGCCAGCAGTTTCCCACGACAGCAAACTGAAGCTTTCTTT. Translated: CASSFPRQQTEAFF.

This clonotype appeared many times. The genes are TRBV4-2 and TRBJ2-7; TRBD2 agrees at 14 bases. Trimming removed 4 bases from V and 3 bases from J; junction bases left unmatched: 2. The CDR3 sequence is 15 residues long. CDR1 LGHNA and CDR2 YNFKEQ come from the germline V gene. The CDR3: CASSPGTSGSYEQYF. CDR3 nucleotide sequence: TGTGCCAGCAGCCCAGGGACTAGCGGGAGCTACGAGCAGTACTTC.

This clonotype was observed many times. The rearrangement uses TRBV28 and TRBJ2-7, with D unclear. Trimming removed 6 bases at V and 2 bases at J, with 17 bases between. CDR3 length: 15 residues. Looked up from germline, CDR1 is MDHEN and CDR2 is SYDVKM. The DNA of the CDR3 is TGTGCCAGCAGACAGCACGGCCCAGGCCCCTACGAGCAGTACTTC. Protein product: CASRQHGPGPYEQYF. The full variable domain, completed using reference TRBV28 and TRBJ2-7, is DVKVTQSSRYLVKRTGEKVFLECVQDMDHENMFWYRQDPGLGLRLIYFSYDVKMKEKGDIPEGYSVSREKKERFSLILESASTNQTSMYLCASRQHGPGPYEQYFGPGTRLTVT.

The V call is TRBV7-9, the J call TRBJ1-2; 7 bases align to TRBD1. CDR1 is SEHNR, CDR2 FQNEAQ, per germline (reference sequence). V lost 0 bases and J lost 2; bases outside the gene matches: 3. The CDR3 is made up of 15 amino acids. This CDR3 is CASSLAQTGNYGYTF. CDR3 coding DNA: TGTGCCAGCAGCTTAGCCCAGACAGGGAACTATGGCTACACCTTC.

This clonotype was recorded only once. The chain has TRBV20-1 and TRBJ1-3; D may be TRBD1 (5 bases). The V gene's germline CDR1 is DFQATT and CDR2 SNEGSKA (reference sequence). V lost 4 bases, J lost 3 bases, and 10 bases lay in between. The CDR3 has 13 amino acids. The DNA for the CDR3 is TGCAGTGCTACTAGCGGGGGTGGAAACACCATATATTTT. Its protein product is CSATSGGGNTIYF.

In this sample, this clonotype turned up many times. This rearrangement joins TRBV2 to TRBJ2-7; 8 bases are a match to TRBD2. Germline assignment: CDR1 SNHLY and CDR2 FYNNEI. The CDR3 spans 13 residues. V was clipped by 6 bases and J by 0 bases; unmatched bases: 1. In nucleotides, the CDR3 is TGTGCCAGCAGACTAGCGGCCTCCTACGAGCAGTACTTC. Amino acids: CASRLAASYEQYF.

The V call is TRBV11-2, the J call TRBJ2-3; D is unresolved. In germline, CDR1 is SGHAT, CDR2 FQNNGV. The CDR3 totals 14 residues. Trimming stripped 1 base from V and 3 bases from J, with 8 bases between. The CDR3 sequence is CASSLGATTDTQYF. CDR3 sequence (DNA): TGTGCCAGCAGCTTAGGGGCAACTACAGATACGCAGTATTTT. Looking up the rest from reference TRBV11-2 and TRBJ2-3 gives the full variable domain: EAGVAQSPRYKIIEKRQSVAFWCNPISGHATLYWYQQILGQGPKLLIQFQNNGVVDDSQLPKDRFSAERLKGVDSTLKIQPAKLEDSAVYLCASSLGATTDTQYFGPGTRLTVL.

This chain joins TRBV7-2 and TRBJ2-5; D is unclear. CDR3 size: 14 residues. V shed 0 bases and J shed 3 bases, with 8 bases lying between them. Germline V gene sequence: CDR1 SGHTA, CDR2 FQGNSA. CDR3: CASSLASRKETQYF. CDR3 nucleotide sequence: TGTGCCAGCAGCTTAGCAAGTCGGAAAGAGACCCAGTACTTC.

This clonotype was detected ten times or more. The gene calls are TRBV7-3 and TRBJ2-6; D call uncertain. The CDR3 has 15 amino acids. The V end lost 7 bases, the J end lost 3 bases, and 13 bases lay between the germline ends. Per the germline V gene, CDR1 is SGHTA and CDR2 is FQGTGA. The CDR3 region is CASTPGILGANVLTF. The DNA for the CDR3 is TGTGCCAGCACCCCTGGGATTCTTGGGGCCAACGTCCTGACTTTC. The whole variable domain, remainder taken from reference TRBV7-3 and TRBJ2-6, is GAGVSQTPSNKVTEKGKYVELRCDPISGHTALYWYRQSLGQGPEFLIYFQGTGAADDSGLPNDRFFAVRPEGSVSTLKIQRTERGDSAVYLCASTPGILGANVLTFGAGSRLTVL.

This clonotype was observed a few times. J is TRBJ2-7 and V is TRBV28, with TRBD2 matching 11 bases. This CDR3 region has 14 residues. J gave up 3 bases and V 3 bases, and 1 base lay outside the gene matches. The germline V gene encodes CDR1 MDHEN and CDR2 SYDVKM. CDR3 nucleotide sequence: TGTGCCAGCAGTTTGCTAGCGGGAGGCTACGAGCAGTACTTC. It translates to CASSLLAGGYEQYF.

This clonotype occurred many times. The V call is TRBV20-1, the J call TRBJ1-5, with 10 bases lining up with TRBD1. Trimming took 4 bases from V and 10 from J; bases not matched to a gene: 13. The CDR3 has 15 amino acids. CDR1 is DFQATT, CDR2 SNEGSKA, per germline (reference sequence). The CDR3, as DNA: TGCAGTGCTATTCCGGGACAGGGGCTGGATGGACCCCAGCATTTT. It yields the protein CSAIPGQGLDGPQHF.

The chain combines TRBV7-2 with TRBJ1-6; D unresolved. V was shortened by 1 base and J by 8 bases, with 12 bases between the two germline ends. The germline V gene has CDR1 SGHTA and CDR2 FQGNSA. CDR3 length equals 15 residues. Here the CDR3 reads CASSLEWGSYSPLHF. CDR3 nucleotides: TGTGCCAGCAGCTTAGAGTGGGGTTCCTATTCACCCCTCCACTTT.

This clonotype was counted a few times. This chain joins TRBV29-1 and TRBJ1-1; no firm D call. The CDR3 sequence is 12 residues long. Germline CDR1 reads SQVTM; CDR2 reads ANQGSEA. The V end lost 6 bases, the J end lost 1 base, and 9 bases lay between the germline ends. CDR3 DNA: TGCAGCGTGAGGGCAGGGAACACTGAAGCTTTCTTT. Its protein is CSVRAGNTEAFF.

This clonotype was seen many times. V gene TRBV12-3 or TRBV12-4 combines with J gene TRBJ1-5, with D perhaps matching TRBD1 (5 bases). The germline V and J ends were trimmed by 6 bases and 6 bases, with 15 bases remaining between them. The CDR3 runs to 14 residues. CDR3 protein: CASSTRVEGQPQHF. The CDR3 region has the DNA TGTGCCAGCAGCACCAGGGTAGAAGGTCAGCCCCAGCATTTT.

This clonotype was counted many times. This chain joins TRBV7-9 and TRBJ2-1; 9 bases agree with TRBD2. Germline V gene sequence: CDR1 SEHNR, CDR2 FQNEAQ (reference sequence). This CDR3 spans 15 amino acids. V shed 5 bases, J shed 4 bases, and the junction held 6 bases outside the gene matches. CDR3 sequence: CASSRPLAGYNEQFF. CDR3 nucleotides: TGTGCCAGCAGCCGACCCCTAGCGGGGTACAATGAGCAGTTCTTC.

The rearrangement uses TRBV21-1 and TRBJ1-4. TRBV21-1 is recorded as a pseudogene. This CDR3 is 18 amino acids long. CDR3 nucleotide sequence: TGTGCCAGCAGCATCAGGAACAGTCCCATCGCAACTAATGAAAAACTGTTTTTT. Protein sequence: CASSIRNSPIATNEKLFF.

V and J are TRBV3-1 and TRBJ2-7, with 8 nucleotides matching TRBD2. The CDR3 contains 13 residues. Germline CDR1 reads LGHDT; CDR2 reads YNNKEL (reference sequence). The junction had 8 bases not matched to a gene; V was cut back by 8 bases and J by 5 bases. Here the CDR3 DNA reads TGTGCCAGCCGAGCGGGAGTGGGACACGAGCAGTACTTC. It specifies CASRAGVGHEQYF.

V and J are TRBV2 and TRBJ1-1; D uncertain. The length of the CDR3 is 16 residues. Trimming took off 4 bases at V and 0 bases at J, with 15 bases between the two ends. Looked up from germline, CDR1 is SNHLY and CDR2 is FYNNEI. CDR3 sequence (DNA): TGTGCCAGCAGTGTATCGTCCCTCCACCTGAACACTGAAGCTTTCTTT. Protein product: CASSVSSLHLNTEAFF.

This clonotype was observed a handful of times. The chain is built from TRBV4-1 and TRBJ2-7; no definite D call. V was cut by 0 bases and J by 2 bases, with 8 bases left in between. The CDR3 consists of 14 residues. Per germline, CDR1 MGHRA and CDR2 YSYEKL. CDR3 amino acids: CASSQDLQAYEQYF. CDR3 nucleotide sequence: TGCGCCAGCAGCCAAGACTTGCAGGCCTACGAGCAGTACTTC.

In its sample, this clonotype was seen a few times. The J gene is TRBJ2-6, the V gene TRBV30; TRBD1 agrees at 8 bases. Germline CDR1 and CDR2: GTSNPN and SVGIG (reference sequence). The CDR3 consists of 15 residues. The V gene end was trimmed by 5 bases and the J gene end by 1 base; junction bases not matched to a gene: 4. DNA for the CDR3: TGTGCCTGGGCAAGGACAGGGTCTGGGGCCAACGTCCTGACTTTC. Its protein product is CAWARTGSGANVLTF.

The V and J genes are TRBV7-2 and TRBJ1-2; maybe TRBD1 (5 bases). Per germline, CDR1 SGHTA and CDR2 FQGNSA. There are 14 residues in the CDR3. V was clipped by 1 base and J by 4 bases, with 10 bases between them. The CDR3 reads CASSLDQGGYGYTF. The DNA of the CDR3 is TGTGCCAGCAGCTTAGACCAGGGCGGCTATGGCTACACCTTC.

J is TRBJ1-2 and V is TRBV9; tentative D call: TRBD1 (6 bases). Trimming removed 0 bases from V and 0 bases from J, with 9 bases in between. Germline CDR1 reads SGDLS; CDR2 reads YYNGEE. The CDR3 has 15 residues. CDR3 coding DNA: TGTGCCAGCAGCGTAGAGACAGGAACTAACTATGGCTACACCTTC. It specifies CASSVETGTNYGYTF.